This T cell receptor (beta chain) was sequenced for a study of T-cell memory formation after mild COVID-19. Whole-study results and caveats: CD4/CD8 balance held among clones contracting day 15 to 85, and later expanders leaned CD4+. Pre-infection memory already had some responding clones, implying cross-reactive memory joined.

This clonotype has only a few counts. Its target is unknown. 5'RACE primed from the constant segment yielded TCR alpha and TCR beta cDNA libraries bearing sample barcodes and UMIs. TCRdb called the 5' RACE reads again in MiXCR, with one record for every CDR3 protein. In the table there are 210,000 or so distinct CDR3 sequences, 25% to 35% of which are singletons. Germline assignment: CDR1 SGHRS and CDR2 YFSETQ. The CDR3 runs to 15 residues. Between the trimmed V and J ends, which lost 5 bases and 0 bases, there was a span of 12 bases. The source is an adult woman who had mild COVID-19 (a few samples of this study predate the infection). Cell type and time point are not known. This rearrangement joins TRBV5-1 to TRBJ1-5; D unresolved. Sample: PBMCs or a T cell subset sorted from them (not recorded which). CDR3 bases: TGCGCCAGCAGGCCCACAGAGTCTAGCAATCAGCCCCAGCATTTT. It is translated as CASRPTESSNQPQHF. The full variable domain, in which reference TRBV5-1 and TRBJ1-5 provide the parts outside the CDR3, is KAGVTQTPRYLIKTRGQQVTLSCSPISGHRSVSWYQQTPGQGLQFLFEYFSETQRNKGNFPGRFSGRQFSNSRSEMNVSTLELGDSALYLCASRPTESSNQPQHFGDGTRLSIL.